This entry lists 27 T cell receptor beta chains sequenced from one sample in a study of blood T cell repertoires in COVID-19. The protocol was immunoSEQ multiplex PCR, while the TCRdb copy is restricted to in-frame clones and leaves out a portion. The sample gives 250,000 to 300,000 clones, 80% to 90% of which show up once; roughly 11% is in the top ten. Sequencing used peripheral blood. All receptors derive from a woman in her sixties or seventies with acute or convalescent COVID-19.

J is TRBJ1-1 and V is TRBV5-1; the match to TRBD1 covers 8 bases. V was clipped by 0 bases and J by 4 bases; unmatched bases: 8. The length of the CDR3 is 16 residues. Germline V CDR1 and CDR2: SGHRS, YFSETQ. CDR3 sequence: CASSLGGLQGGTEAFF. The CDR3 DNA follows: TGCGCCAGCAGCTTGGGCGGATTACAGGGGGGCACTGAAGCTTTCTTT.

The V call is TRBV29-1, the J call TRBJ2-3; tentatively, D is TRBD1 (8 bases). Germline V lookup: CDR1 SQVTM, CDR2 ANQGSEA. The CDR3 runs 16 residues. The V and J ends lost 6 bases and 2 bases respectively, with 21 bases between them. CDR3 DNA: TGCAGCGTGGCCGCTGGGAGGGACAGGAACACAGATACGCAGTATTTT. Its translation: CSVAAGRDRNTDTQYF.

V usage is TRBV5-5 and J usage is TRBJ2-5, with TRBD2 matching 11 bases. Per germline, CDR1 SGHKS and CDR2 YYEKEE (reference sequence). The CDR3 sequence is 18 residues long. The V segment lost 4 bases and the J segment 1 base; nucleotides outside the gene matches: 12. The CDR3 DNA sequence: TGTGCCAGCAGCCCATGGGGGCTAGCGGGGGGATTCCAAGAGACCCAGTACTTC. Translated: CASSPWGLAGGFQETQYF. The complete variable domain, with remaining parts taken from reference TRBV5-5 and TRBJ2-5, reads DAGVTQSPTHLIKTRGQQVTLRCSPISGHKSVSWYQQVLGQGPQFIFQYYEKEERGRGNFPDRFSARQFPNYSSELNVNALLLGDSALYLCASSPWGLAGGFQETQYFGPGTRLLVL.

The chain employs TRBV7-9 and TRBJ2-3; the D gene is possibly TRBD1 (6 bases). The CDR3 contains 15 residues. V was clipped by 3 bases and J by 5 bases, with 15 bases between them. Germline V gene lookup returns CDR1 SEHNR and CDR2 FQNEAQ (reference sequence). The CDR3 nucleotides read TGTGCCAGCAGCTTGGCCCTGGACAGTTTAGATACGCAGTATTTT. This gives the protein CASSLALDSLDTQYF.

The chain employs TRBV9 and TRBJ1-2; 7 bases agree with TRBD1. CDR3 length: 14 residues. Trimming took 4 bases from V and 6 from J; bases not matched to a gene: 9. Germline-derived CDR1 and CDR2 are SGDLS and YYNGEE. The CDR3: CASSSGGGGDGYTF. DNA for the CDR3: TGTGCCAGCAGCTCGGGCGGAGGGGGCGATGGCTACACCTTC.

The table lists this clone with a few counts. The J gene is TRBJ2-1, the V gene TRBV20-1; D is unresolved. This CDR3 comprises 11 residues. Trimming removed 2 bases from V and 4 bases from J, with 3 bases in between. CDR1 and CDR2 from the germline V gene are DFQATT and SNEGSKA (reference sequence). Written as DNA, the CDR3 is TGCAGTGCTAGACAATACAATGAGCAGTTCTTC. Its translation: CSARQYNEQFF.

The chain has TRBV25-1 and TRBJ2-7, with D uncertain. V lost 6 bases and J lost 3, with 6 bases in between. The CDR3 is 11 residues long. Germline V gives CDR1 MGHDK, CDR2 SYGVNS. The CDR3, as DNA: TGTGCCAGCAGGTCAGTCTACGAGCAGTACTTC. It translates to CASRSVYEQYF.

The CDR3 sequence is CASGLATGNTEAFF. CDR3 nucleotide sequence: TGTGCTAGTGGTTTGGCTACAGGGAACACTGAAGCTTTCTTT. The chain links TRBV12-5 to TRBJ1-1; D is perhaps TRBD1 (5 bases). The CDR3 spans 14 residues. CDR1 and CDR2 from the germline V gene are LGHNT and FRNRAP. Trimming left V 1 base short and J 1 base short, with 7 bases between.

The chain employs TRBV30 and TRBJ1-1, with a possible D match to TRBD1 (6 bases). Trimming removed 1 base from V and 1 base from J, with 10 bases in between. The germline V gene has CDR1 GTSNPN and CDR2 SVGIG (reference sequence). CDR3 length: 14 amino acids. CDR3 in DNA: TGTGCCTGGAGTGCAGGACAGCAGAACACTGAAGCTTTCTTT. Protein: CAWSAGQQNTEAFF.

CDR3 bases: TGTGCCAGCAGCTCGACAACAGGGGCTTATCAGCCCCAGCATTTT. Amino acid sequence: CASSSTTGAYQPQHF. The chain employs TRBV7-8 and TRBJ1-5; 7 nucleotides align to TRBD1. The CDR3 sequence is 15 residues long. V shed 4 bases and J 5 bases; nucleotides not matched to a gene: 8. Germline V CDR1 and CDR2: SGHVS, FQNEAQ.

The chain uses TRBV6-6 and TRBJ2-7, with TRBD1 matching over 8 bases. V lost 6 bases, J lost 5 bases, and 15 bases stayed unmatched. This CDR3 is built from 16 residues. CDR1 is MNHNY, CDR2 SVGAGI, per germline (reference sequence). This CDR3 reads CASRRGTSDRVDEQYF. The CDR3 DNA follows: TGTGCCAGCAGAAGGGGGACTTCGGACAGGGTTGACGAGCAGTACTTC.

This clone was seen only a few times. Written as DNA, the CDR3 is TGTGCCAGTAAGATGATTGTGCATCTCGGAGCGGGGAACACCGGGGAGCTGTTTTTT. Its protein is CASKMIVHLGAGNTGELFF. The chain is built from TRBV19 and TRBJ2-2, with D maybe TRBD2 (6 bases). This CDR3 contains 19 residues. Trimming took off 7 bases at V and 1 base at J, with 25 bases between the two ends. Germline loops: CDR1 LNHDA, CDR2 SQIVND (reference sequence).

V usage is TRBV4-1 and J usage is TRBJ2-2, with 9 bases matching TRBD1. Trimming removed 5 bases from V and 7 bases from J; junction bases left unmatched: 5. CDR1 is MGHRA, CDR2 YSYEKL, per germline. The CDR3 has 14 residues. CDR3: CASSGTGGGGELFF. DNA of the CDR3: TGCGCCAGCAGCGGAACAGGGGGCGGCGGGGAGCTGTTTTTT.

This clone was detected only once. The CDR3 nucleotides read TGTGCCAGTAGTATAGATTCGCAGGGGGCGCCCGGGGAGCTGTTTTTT. Translating it yields CASSIDSQGAPGELFF. This chain joins TRBV19 and TRBJ2-2; 8 nucleotides line up with TRBD1. Per germline, CDR1 LNHDA and CDR2 SQIVND (reference sequence). Germline trimming cut 0 bases from V and 6 bases from J; bases unmatched to any gene: 6. The CDR3 has 16 residues.

This clone occurred a few times. The chain couples TRBV9 to TRBJ2-6; D is unresolved. The germline V and J ends were trimmed by 4 bases and 1 base, with 6 bases remaining between them. From germline, CDR1 is SGDLS and CDR2 YYNGEE. The CDR3 has 14 residues. This CDR3 reads CASSLPSGANVLTF. The CDR3 bases are TGTGCCAGCAGCCTTCCTTCTGGGGCCAACGTCCTGACTTTC.

The chain carries TRBV6-5 and TRBJ1-3; D ambiguous. This CDR3 has 13 residues. CDR1 and CDR2 (germline): MNHEY, SVGAGI. V was cut by 4 bases and J by 1 base, with 5 bases left in between. This chain's CDR3 is CASSSPSGNTIYF. CDR3 coding DNA: TGTGCCAGCAGTTCCCCTTCTGGAAACACCATATATTTT.

This sequence joins TRBV5-1 and TRBJ2-1, with D perhaps TRBD1 (5 bases). CDR3 length: 15 amino acids. Germline V gene lookup returns CDR1 SGHRS and CDR2 YFSETQ. V lost 5 bases and J lost 5, with 17 bases in between. CDR3 nucleotides: TGCGCCAGCAGTCTACCTCGACAGCCAAACAATGAGCAGTTCTTC. Translation: CASSLPRQPNNEQFF.

The chain couples TRBV27 to TRBJ1-4; D unresolved. CDR1 is MNHEY and CDR2 is SMNVEV in the germline V gene (reference sequence). The V and J ends lost 6 bases and 5 bases respectively, with 13 bases between them. The CDR3 covers 14 residues. This CDR3 reads CASSRWERNEKLFF. CDR3 bases: TGTGCCAGCAGCCGCTGGGAGAGAAATGAAAAACTGTTTTTT.

J is TRBJ1-6 and V is TRBV11-3; D gene unclear. The germline V and J ends were trimmed by 8 bases and 8 bases, with 4 bases remaining between them. CDR1 and CDR2 (germline): SGHNT, YENEEA. This CDR3 has 10 residues. CDR3: CASVYSPLHF. CDR3 in DNA: TGTGCCAGCGTCTATTCACCCCTCCACTTT.

This clone appeared once. The chain employs TRBV29-1 and TRBJ1-2; D is uncertain. V was shortened by 4 bases and J by 6 bases, with 9 bases between the two germline ends. Germline V gives CDR1 SQVTM, CDR2 ANQGSEA. The CDR3 is 11 amino acids. The CDR3 spells CSVVRIHGYTF. CDR3 coding DNA: TGCAGCGTTGTCAGAATACATGGCTACACCTTC.

The chain joins TRBV18 to TRBJ1-1; TRBD1 matches at 7 bases. With V trimmed by 3 bases and J by 1 base, 5 bases remained unmatched. This CDR3 region has 15 residues. Germline CDR1 reads KGHSH; CDR2 reads LQKENI. The CDR3 bases are TGTGCCAGCTCACCGCAAACAGGGGCGAACACTGAAGCTTTCTTT. This encodes CASSPQTGANTEAFF.

This chain uses TRBV5-5 with TRBJ1-5; 7 bases are shared with TRBD1. Losses at the gene ends were 2 bases for V and 5 bases for J; bases not matched to a gene: 10. The CDR3 is 16 amino acids. Germline-derived CDR1 and CDR2 are SGHKS and YYEKEE (reference sequence). CDR3 protein: CASSFTGTESHQPQHF. CDR3 in DNA: TGTGCCAGCAGCTTCACCGGGACAGAGAGCCATCAGCCCCAGCATTTT.

The chain recombines TRBV9 with TRBJ2-5, with 10 nucleotides matching TRBD1. This CDR3 is built from 16 residues. After removal of 2 bases from V and 5 bases from J, the junction contained 9 bases not matched to a gene. Germline-derived CDR1 and CDR2 are SGDLS and YYNGEE. The CDR3 loop reads CASSVRDRGYGETQYF. CDR3 DNA sequence: TGTGCCAGCAGCGTTCGGGACAGGGGTTACGGCGAGACCCAGTACTTC.

The V and J genes are TRBV18 and TRBJ1-6, with TRBD1 identical over 12 bases. Germline values: CDR1 KGHSH, CDR2 LQKENI. This CDR3 has 15 amino acids. The ends lost 6 bases at V and 7 bases at J; junction bases unmatched: 4. The CDR3, as DNA: TGTGCCAGCTCTTCGGGACAGGGGGCGAATTCACCCCTCCACTTT. Its protein is CASSSGQGANSPLHF.

The chain joins TRBV6-6 to TRBJ2-3; no reliable D call. Trimming removed 6 bases at V and 0 bases at J, with 13 bases between. The germline CDR1 and CDR2 sequences are MNHNY and SVGAGI (reference sequence). The CDR3 has 15 residues. As DNA, the CDR3 is TGTGCCAGCAGCCTCTCCACACCCAGCACAGATACGCAGTATTTT. It is translated as CASSLSTPSTDTQYF.

This clone was observed a handful of times. The V gene is TRBV2, the J gene TRBJ1-2, with D possibly being TRBD1 (5 bases). The CDR3 is 14 amino acids. With 1 base removed from V and 8 bases from J, the gap between germline ends came to 14 bases. The germline gives CDR1 SNHLY, CDR2 FYNNEI. CDR3 sequence reads: CASSEGRAIWGYTF. CDR3 bases: TGTGCCAGCAGTGAAGGCAGGGCCATTTGGGGCTACACCTTC.

The J gene is TRBJ2-1, the V gene TRBV29-1, with 7 bases matching TRBD2. Germline V CDR1 and CDR2: SQVTM, ANQGSEA. V was pared by 7 bases and J by 7 bases, with 10 bases of the junction left unmatched. The CDR3 contains 13 residues. The CDR3 sequence is CSAGRGSINEQFF. The CDR3 nucleotides are TGCAGCGCTGGGAGGGGTTCGATTAATGAGCAGTTCTTC.